This T cell receptor (beta chain) was sequenced for a study of healthy donors' naive CD4 and CD8 T cells. Study at large: Three donor age groups were sampled: 20-25, 40-50 and 60-70 years; half female.

As concerns this clonotype: As yet, its antigen is unknown.

The ends were cut back, 1 base at V and 8 bases at J, with 15 bases in the middle. The germline V gene has CDR1 SQVTM and CDR2 ANQGSEA. The CDR3 is 14 residues long. The study's findings and limits: Chains were not paired, since alpha and beta were sequenced in bulk.

TCR libraries were built from approximately 520 ng of total RNA by linear amplification. TCRdb independently ran MiXCR on the reads; one entry per CDR3 protein. The sample has 200,000 or so distinct CDR3 sequences, 65% to 80% seen once. Sequenced input: naive CD4+ and CD8+ T cells sorted from blood, pooled from several donors. This receptor was taken from a pool of human donors in good health; the sample pools cells from several healthy donors. This chain uses TRBV29-1 with TRBJ2-1; D not certain. The CDR3 is CSVEVSRVAHEQFF. The CDR3 region has the DNA TGCAGCGTTGAAGTAAGCCGGGTAGCCCATGAGCAGTTCTTC.